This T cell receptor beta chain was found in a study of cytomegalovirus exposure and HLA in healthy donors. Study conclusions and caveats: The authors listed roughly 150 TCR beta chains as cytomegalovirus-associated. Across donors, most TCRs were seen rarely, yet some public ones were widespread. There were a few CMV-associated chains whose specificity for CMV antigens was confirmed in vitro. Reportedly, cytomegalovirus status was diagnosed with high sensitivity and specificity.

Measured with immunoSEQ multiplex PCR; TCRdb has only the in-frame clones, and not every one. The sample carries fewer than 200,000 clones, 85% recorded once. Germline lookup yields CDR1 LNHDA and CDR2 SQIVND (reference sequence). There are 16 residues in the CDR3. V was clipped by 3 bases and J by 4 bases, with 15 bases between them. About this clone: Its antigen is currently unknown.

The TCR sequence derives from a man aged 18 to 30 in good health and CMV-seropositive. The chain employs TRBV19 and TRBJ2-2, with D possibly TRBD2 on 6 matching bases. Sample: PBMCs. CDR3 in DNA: TGTGCCAGTAGTATTGGAGGGTTGGCTTTCACCGGGGAGCTGTTTTTT. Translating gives CASSIGGLAFTGELFF.